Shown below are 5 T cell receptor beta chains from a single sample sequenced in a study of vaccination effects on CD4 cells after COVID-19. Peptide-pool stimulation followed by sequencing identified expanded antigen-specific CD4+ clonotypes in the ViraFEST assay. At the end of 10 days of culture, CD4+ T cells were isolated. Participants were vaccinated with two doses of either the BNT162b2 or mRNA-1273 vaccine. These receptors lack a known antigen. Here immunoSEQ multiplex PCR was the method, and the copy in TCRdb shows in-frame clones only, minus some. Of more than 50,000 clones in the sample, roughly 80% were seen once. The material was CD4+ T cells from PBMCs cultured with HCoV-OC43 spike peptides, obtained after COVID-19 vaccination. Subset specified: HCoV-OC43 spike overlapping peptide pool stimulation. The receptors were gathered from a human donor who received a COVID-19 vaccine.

The CDR3 protein is CASSKSTGELFF. The CDR3 region has the DNA TGTGCCAGTAGTAAAAGCACCGGGGAGCTGTTTTTT. The chain carries TRBV19 and TRBJ2-2; no clear D gene. V gave up 4 bases and J gave up 4 bases, with 4 bases separating them. The germline V gene encodes CDR1 LNHDA and CDR2 SQIVND (reference sequence). The CDR3 runs 12 residues.

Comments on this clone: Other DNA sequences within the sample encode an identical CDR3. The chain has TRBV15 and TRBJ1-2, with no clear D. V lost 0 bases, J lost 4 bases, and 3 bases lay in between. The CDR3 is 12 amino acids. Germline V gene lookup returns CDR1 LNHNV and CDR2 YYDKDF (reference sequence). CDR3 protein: CATSRDRYGYTF. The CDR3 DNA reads TGTGCCACCAGCAGAGATCGCTATGGCTACACCTTC.

The CDR3 here is CASSLAQRGNQETQYF. In DNA, the CDR3 is TGCGCCAGCAGCTTGGCCCAACGGGGTAACCAAGAGACCCAGTACTTC. The genes are TRBV5-1 and TRBJ2-5, with D maybe TRBD2 (5 bases). In germline, CDR1 is SGHRS, CDR2 YFSETQ. The germline V and J ends were trimmed by 0 bases and 0 bases, with 12 bases remaining between them. This CDR3 has 16 amino acids.

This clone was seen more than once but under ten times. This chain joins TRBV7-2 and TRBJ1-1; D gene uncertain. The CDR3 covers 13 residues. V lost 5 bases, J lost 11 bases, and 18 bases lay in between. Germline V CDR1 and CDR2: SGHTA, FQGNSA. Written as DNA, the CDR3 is TGTGCCAGCAGCCCCCAATTTGTAGGGAAGGCTTTCTTT. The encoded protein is CASSPQFVGKAFF.

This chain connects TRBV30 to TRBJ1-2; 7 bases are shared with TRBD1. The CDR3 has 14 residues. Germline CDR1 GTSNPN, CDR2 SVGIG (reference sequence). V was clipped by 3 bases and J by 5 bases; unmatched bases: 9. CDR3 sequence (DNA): TGTGCCTGGAGCGCCCCCGGGACAGCGTATGGCTACACCTTC. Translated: CAWSAPGTAYGYTF.